These T cell receptor beta chains were read from a single sample in a study of T-cell reconstitution after alpha-beta-depleted transplantation in children. TCRdb used MiXCR to reprocess the PCR reads, holding one entry per CDR3 protein. There are 120,000 to 150,000 distinct CDR3 sequences in the sample; about 9% occur only once, and roughly 18% lies in the top ten. The specimen was PBMCs, mostly from graft donor cells, collected 180 days after TCRalphabeta/CD19-depleted stem cell transplant. The receptor set was obtained from a female patient under 10 years old who had a stem cell transplant for congenital amegakaryocytic thrombocytopenia, so the T cells may come from the graft donor. The CDR3 runs from the conserved cysteine through the conserved F or W. Each record gives: D gene, V gene, J gene, clone size, CDR3 protein, CDR3 DNA. A D gene is named only where the DNA matches it firmly. The size of a clone is reported for some rows only, either as once, few or many, or as a class for expanded clones.

d_call: TRBD2
v_call: TRBV7-9
j_call: TRBJ2-1
clone_size: many
cdr3_aa: CASSSAGGAYNEQFF
cdr3_nt: TGTGCCAGCAGCTCGGCGGGAGGTGCCTACAATGAGCAGTTCTTC

d_call: TRBD2
v_call: TRBV4-1
j_call: TRBJ2-1
clone_size: few
cdr3_aa: CASSQGLAGGRHNEQFF
cdr3_nt: TGCGCCAGCAGCCAAGGTTTAGCGGGAGGGCGGCACAATGAGCAGTTCTTC

d_call: NA
v_call: TRBV5-1
j_call: TRBJ1-1
clone_size: many
cdr3_aa: CASSLEFGDTEAFF
cdr3_nt: TGCGCCAGCAGCTTGGAGTTTGGGGACACTGAAGCTTTCTTT

d_call: NA
v_call: TRBV20-1
j_call: TRBJ2-2
clone_size: many
cdr3_aa: CSASPAGYTGELFF
cdr3_nt: TGCAGTGCTAGCCCGGCGGGTTATACCGGGGAGCTGTTTTTT

d_call: NA
v_call: TRBV10-3
j_call: TRBJ2-6
clone_size: many
cdr3_aa: CAARQTSGANVLTF
cdr3_nt: TGTGCCGCAAGACAGACCTCTGGGGCCAACGTCCTGACTTTC

d_call: TRBD2
v_call: TRBV20-1
j_call: TRBJ2-3
clone_size: many
cdr3_aa: CSARPTSGRARTDTQYF
cdr3_nt: TGCAGTGCTAGACCGACTAGCGGGAGGGCTCGCACAGATACGCAGTATTTT

d_call: TRBD1
v_call: TRBV4-1
j_call: TRBJ1-1
clone_size: many
cdr3_aa: CASSQVLTGRTEAFF
cdr3_nt: TGCGCCAGCAGCCAAGTGTTGACAGGGAGGACTGAAGCTTTCTTT

d_call: NA
v_call: TRBV7-2
j_call: TRBJ2-2
clone_size: many
cdr3_aa: CASSATTKLNTGELFF
cdr3_nt: TGTGCCAGCAGCGCGACTACAAAATTGAACACCGGGGAGCTGTTTTTT

d_call: NA
v_call: TRBV5-4
j_call: TRBJ1-2
clone_size: few
cdr3_aa: CASSLGHGYTF
cdr3_nt: TGTGCCAGCAGCTTGGGTCATGGCTACACCTTC

d_call: TRBD1
v_call: TRBV11-1
j_call: TRBJ2-2
clone_size: many
cdr3_aa: CASSRRGPGELFF
cdr3_nt: TGTGCCAGCAGCCGTAGGGGGCCCGGGGAGCTGTTTTTT

d_call: NA
v_call: TRBV7-2
j_call: TRBJ2-1
clone_size: many
cdr3_aa: CASSYYGGGNEQFF
cdr3_nt: TGTGCCAGCAGCTACTATGGTGGGGGCAATGAGCAGTTCTTC

d_call: TRBD1
v_call: TRBV2
j_call: TRBJ1-1
clone_size: many
cdr3_aa: CASGGGTSTGTLRAAFF
cdr3_nt: TGTGCCAGCGGGGGTGGGACTTCGACAGGGACCCTTAGAGCAGCTTTCTTT

d_call: TRBD2
v_call: TRBV29-1
j_call: TRBJ2-1
clone_size: NA
cdr3_aa: CSVAGAKSGLAADEQFF
cdr3_nt: TGCAGCGTTGCTGGGGCAAAGTCGGGACTAGCGGCTGATGAGCAGTTCTTC

d_call: TRBD1
v_call: TRBV18
j_call: TRBJ1-5
clone_size: NA
cdr3_aa: CASSLSALPEGARQPQHF
cdr3_nt: TGTGCCAGCTCGCTCTCCGCTCTCCCAGAGGGGGCACGGCAGCCCCAGCATTTT

d_call: TRBD2
v_call: TRBV10-3
j_call: TRBJ2-2
clone_size: many
cdr3_aa: CAISRTSGPYEDGELFF
cdr3_nt: TGTGCCATCAGTCGGACTAGCGGGCCTTATGAGGACGGGGAGCTGTTTTTT

d_call: NA
v_call: TRBV12-3/TRBV12-4
j_call: TRBJ2-7
clone_size: few
cdr3_aa: CASSLSTRSHEQYF
cdr3_nt: TGTGCCAGCAGTTTATCTACTAGAAGTCACGAGCAGTACTTC

d_call: TRBD1
v_call: TRBV6-1
j_call: TRBJ2-7
clone_size: NA
cdr3_aa: CASTGRSTGVYEQYF
cdr3_nt: TGTGCCAGCACCGGAAGATCGACAGGGGTCTACGAGCAGTACTTC

d_call: TRBD2
v_call: TRBV27
j_call: TRBJ2-1
clone_size: few
cdr3_aa: CASSTGLAGWRAKDNEQFF
cdr3_nt: TGTGCCAGCAGCACCGGACTAGCGGGATGGAGGGCAAAGGACAATGAGCAGTTCTTC

d_call: TRBD1
v_call: TRBV20-1
j_call: TRBJ1-5
clone_size: many
cdr3_aa: CSARQGEQPQHF
cdr3_nt: TGCAGTGCCCGACAGGGAGAACAGCCCCAGCATTTT

d_call: NA
v_call: TRBV4-2
j_call: TRBJ2-4
clone_size: NA
cdr3_aa: CASSQLGVAKNIQYF
cdr3_nt: TGTGCCAGCAGCCAATTGGGGGTAGCCAAAAACATTCAGTACTTC

d_call: NA
v_call: TRBV7-9
j_call: TRBJ1-1
clone_size: many
cdr3_aa: CASSLNSWVRGNTEAFF
cdr3_nt: TGTGCCAGCAGCTTAAATTCGTGGGTAAGAGGGAACACTGAAGCTTTCTTT

d_call: NA
v_call: TRBV12-3/TRBV12-4
j_call: TRBJ1-4
clone_size: many
cdr3_aa: CASSPRRGEKLFF
cdr3_nt: TGTGCCAGCAGCCCCCGCCGAGGTGAAAAACTGTTTTTT

d_call: NA
v_call: TRBV29-1
j_call: TRBJ2-2
clone_size: many
cdr3_aa: CSVEAQGQTGELFF
cdr3_nt: TGCAGCGTTGAGGCACAGGGTCAGACCGGGGAGCTGTTTTTT

d_call: NA
v_call: TRBV19
j_call: TRBJ2-1
clone_size: few
cdr3_aa: CASSSFRATPREQFF
cdr3_nt: TGTGCCAGTAGTTCCTTCCGGGCGACACCTCGTGAGCAGTTCTTC

d_call: TRBD2
v_call: TRBV5-1
j_call: TRBJ2-7
clone_size: many
cdr3_aa: CASSLAKTGLGPYEQYF
cdr3_nt: TGCGCCAGCAGCTTGGCCAAAACTGGACTAGGGCCCTACGAGCAGTACTTC